Sequencing of this T cell receptor (beta chain) was carried out in a study of T cells expressing NK-cell markers. This CDR3 is 14 amino acids long. Germline CDR1 SGHRS, CDR2 YFSETQ. TCRdb re-called the 5' RACE reads and gives one entry per CDR3 protein, without DNA. In total, the table holds some 500,000 distinct CDR3 sequences. Source material: blood T cells: a sorted CD56 or NKG2C T cell subset, CD4+ or CD8+ T cells, or bulk PBMC T cells (not recorded which). The rearrangement joins TRBV5-1 to TRBJ1-1. The clonotype comes from a woman aged 45-65 years in good health. This CDR3 is CASSSGRVRTEAFF.